This TCR beta chain is drawn from a study of shared clonotypes between healthy human individuals. Deep-level running was used for the assay. Across several immunoSEQ plates, the genomic DNA of each subset was split evenly. Some clones are missing from TCRdb's copy, which holds only in-frame ones; the method was immunoSEQ multiplex PCR. The sample has roughly 490,000 clones, around 80% seen once. Each sample came from a Caucasian adult donor living in Nashville, Tennessee. Overall study results and limits: It was the few donors that limited the genetic and exposure-history diversity represented.

With regard to this clone: Its specificity is unknown.

V dropped 3 bases and J dropped 4; count of bases not matched to a gene: 7. Germline V lookup: CDR1 GTSNPN, CDR2 SVGIG (reference sequence). The CDR3 spans 15 residues. The source is a woman aged 40 to 50 in good health. Some clones in this sample may be carry-over from other donors' samples. This sequence joins TRBV30 and TRBJ2-1, with 9 bases aligning to TRBD2. Sequenced sample: PBMCs. Written as DNA, the CDR3 is TGTGCCTGGAGGTGGGGCGGGAGGGGGTACAATGAGCAGTTCTTC. Translated: CAWRWGGRGYNEQFF.